These 23 T cell receptor beta chains were sequenced from one sample in a study of CD8+ T cells in alopecia areata. As the sequencing template, cDNA was produced by extracting RNA and reverse transcribing it. Data came from immunoSEQ multiplex PCR; TCRdb stores just in-frame clones and leaves some out. The sample includes fewer than 250,000 clones, around 62% of them seen just once. The sequenced sample was CD4+ T cells sorted from blood, obtained at week 0. The receptors shown here come from a human donor with alopecia areata.

The chain recombines TRBV4-1 with TRBJ2-3, with D perhaps TRBD1 (5 bases). This CDR3 contains 15 residues. Germline lookup yields CDR1 MGHRA and CDR2 YSYEKL. V was pared by 4 bases and J by 3 bases, with 14 bases between. CDR3 nucleotide sequence: TGCGCCAGCAGCCCTCACGGGCAGGGAACAGATACGCAGTATTTT. Translated, it gives CASSPHGQGTDTQYF.

This chain connects TRBV7-3 to TRBJ2-7, with 9 bases matching TRBD2. V lost 5 bases and J lost 7; bases outside the gene matches: 6. This CDR3 has 13 amino acids. Per the germline V gene, CDR1 is SGHTA and CDR2 is FQGTGA. CDR3 sequence: CASSPGLAWEQYF. The CDR3 coding sequence is TGTGCCAGCAGCCCCGGACTAGCGTGGGAGCAGTACTTC.

This CDR3 reads CASSRQGAGSNQPQHF. The CDR3 DNA reads as TGTGCCAGCAGTCGGCAGGGGGCGGGGAGCAATCAGCCCCAGCATTTT. V usage is TRBV5-6 and J usage is TRBJ1-5; 8 nucleotides align to TRBD1. J lost 1 base, V lost 5 bases, and 8 bases had no gene match. The CDR3 has 16 amino acids. The germline V gene encodes CDR1 SGHDT and CDR2 YYEEEE.

The chain carries TRBV5-1 and TRBJ2-1; possibly TRBD2 for D (5 bases). CDR3 size: 17 residues. Trimming pared 0 bases from V and 0 bases from J, leaving 13 bases between. The germline CDR1 and CDR2 sequences are SGHRS and YFSETQ. CDR3 protein: CASSLASDSSSYNEQFF. The CDR3 bases are TGCGCCAGCAGCTTGGCCTCGGACTCGAGCTCCTACAATGAGCAGTTCTTC.

The chain carries TRBV30 and TRBJ1-3; D not resolved. Trimming shortened V by 1 base and J by 2 bases, and 3 bases separated the two germline ends. The CDR3 has 12 residues. Germline CDR1 GTSNPN, CDR2 SVGIG (reference sequence). This CDR3 reads CAWSATGNTIYF. CDR3 DNA sequence: TGTGCCTGGAGTGCGACTGGAAACACCATATATTTT.

This clone came up many times. The genes are TRBV7-2 and TRBJ2-1, with a tentative D call TRBD1 (5 bases). Germline V lookup: CDR1 SGHTA, CDR2 FQGNSA. V was trimmed by 3 bases and J by 4 bases, leaving 16 bases between them. The CDR3 extends over 16 amino acids. The CDR3 nucleotides are TGTGCCAGCAGCTTGAAGACAGCCGTAAGGTACAATGAGCAGTTCTTC. This translates into CASSLKTAVRYNEQFF.

The chain couples TRBV2 to TRBJ1-3; 8 bases agree with TRBD1. This CDR3 has 14 amino acids. In germline, CDR1 is SNHLY, CDR2 FYNNEI. With V trimmed by 4 bases and J by 4 bases, 3 bases remained unmatched. For the CDR3, the DNA is TGTGCCAGCAGTGTACGACAGGGGGGAAACACCATATATTTT. It is translated as CASSVRQGGNTIYF.

CDR3 nucleotides: TGTGCCTGGAGTGTAGGAGCGGGAGTAGGGGAGACCCAGTACTTC. Translation gives CAWSVGAGVGETQYF. This chain uses TRBV30 with TRBJ2-5; 8 bases align to TRBD2. Per the germline V gene, CDR1 is GTSNPN and CDR2 is SVGIG (reference sequence). J lost 5 bases, V lost 0 bases, and 8 bases had no gene match. The CDR3 has 15 residues.

The chain couples TRBV6-5 to TRBJ1-2, with TRBD1 matching over 8 bases. Trimming cost V 6 bases and J 4 bases; bases outside gene matches: 10. The germline V gene has CDR1 MNHEY and CDR2 SVGAGI. This CDR3 has 15 residues. In nucleotides, the CDR3 is TGTGCCAGCAGCCCCATGACAGGGGCCGGCTATGGCTACACCTTC. Translated: CASSPMTGAGYGYTF.

The CDR3 region is CASGSPNRGTNNSPLHF. In DNA, the CDR3 is TGTGCCAGCGGATCCCCGAACAGGGGAACCAATAATTCACCCCTCCACTTT. The V and J genes are TRBV27 and TRBJ1-6, with 7 bases fitting TRBD1. Germline-derived CDR1 and CDR2 are MNHEY and SMNVEV (reference sequence). CDR3 length: 17 amino acids. V dropped 8 bases and J dropped 5; count of bases not matched to a gene: 15.

The chain employs TRBV2 and TRBJ2-2; D is possibly TRBD1 or TRBD2 (5 bases each). The CDR3 has 17 residues. V lost 7 bases, J lost 4 bases, and 22 bases lay in between. Germline V gene data show CDR1 as SNHLY and CDR2 as FYNNEI. The CDR3 sequence is CASTPGEGLRGTGELFF. CDR3 nucleotide sequence: TGTGCCAGCACCCCCGGGGAAGGGCTAAGGGGCACCGGGGAGCTGTTTTTT. Full variable domain (rest looked up from reference TRBV2 and TRBJ2-2): EPEVTQTPSHQVTQMGQEVILRCVPISNHLYFYWYRQILGQKVEFLVSFYNNEISEKSEIFDDQFSVERPDGSNFTLKIRSTKLEDSAMYFCASTPGEGLRGTGELFFGEGSRLTVL.

The rearrangement uses TRBV2 and TRBJ2-1; D remains unclear. Trimming removed 3 bases at V and 4 bases at J, with 10 bases between. Germline V gene data show CDR1 as SNHLY and CDR2 as FYNNEI. CDR3 length equals 14 residues. This CDR3 is CASSELTLYNEQFF. CDR3 DNA: TGTGCCAGCAGTGAGCTTACTTTATACAATGAGCAGTTCTTC.

This clone was recorded a few times. The chain links TRBV7-2 to TRBJ1-3; D is uncertain. Trimming took 1 base from V and 1 from J, leaving 5 bases between them. Per the germline V gene, CDR1 is SGHTA and CDR2 is FQGNSA. The CDR3 has 14 residues. The CDR3 is CASSLVASGNTIYF. CDR3 DNA sequence: TGTGCCAGCAGCTTAGTGGCATCTGGAAACACCATATATTTT.

The chain is built from TRBV29-1 and TRBJ1-2, with a tentative D call TRBD1 (5 bases). The germline CDR1 and CDR2 sequences are SQVTM and ANQGSEA. The CDR3 spans 11 residues. V dropped 3 bases and J dropped 7 bases, with 9 bases sitting between them. The CDR3: CSVEFQGGYTF. CDR3 nucleotide sequence: TGCAGCGTTGAGTTCCAGGGTGGCTACACCTTC. The full variable domain, its missing parts supplied by reference TRBV29-1 and TRBJ1-2, is SAVISQKPSRDICQRGTSLTIQCQVDSQVTMMFWYRQQPGQSLTLIATANQGSEATYESGFVIDKFPISRPNLTFSTLTVSNMSPEDSSIYLCSVEFQGGYTFGSGTRLTVV.

This clone was seen once. The chain recombines TRBV29-1 with TRBJ1-5; no reliable D call. The CDR3 contains 13 residues. The germline V gene encodes CDR1 SQVTM and CDR2 ANQGSEA. Between the trimmed V and J ends, which lost 4 bases and 4 bases, there was a span of 11 bases. The CDR3 spells CSVATSVNQPQHF. The CDR3 region has the DNA TGCAGCGTTGCTACAAGCGTTAATCAGCCCCAGCATTTT.

J is TRBJ1-1 and V is TRBV9; D call uncertain. Trimming pared 4 bases from V and 1 base from J, leaving 11 bases between. CDR1 is SGDLS and CDR2 is YYNGEE in the germline V gene. This CDR3 has 14 amino acids. DNA for the CDR3: TGTGCCAGCAGCCCCCAGCTAGGGAACACTGAAGCTTTCTTT. Protein sequence: CASSPQLGNTEAFF.

The gene calls are TRBV27 and TRBJ1-1; D is unresolved. The germline CDR1 and CDR2 sequences are MNHEY and SMNVEV (reference sequence). The CDR3 totals 15 residues. V gave up 3 bases and J gave up 6 bases, with 17 bases separating them. Here the CDR3 DNA reads TGTGCCAGCAGTTTCCCGGTTGGGGAGGAGGCTGAAGCTTTCTTT. Its protein is CASSFPVGEEAEAFF.

The J gene is TRBJ1-6, the V gene TRBV27; D unresolved. The germline V and J ends were trimmed by 7 bases and 0 bases, with 13 bases remaining between them. Germline V CDR1 and CDR2: MNHEY, SMNVEV (reference sequence). CDR3 length equals 16 residues. In DNA, the CDR3 is TGTGCCAGCACCTCGGCGGTAGCCTCCTATAATTCACCCCTCCACTTT. Translation: CASTSAVASYNSPLHF.

This clone was counted only a few times. The genes are TRBV29-1 and TRBJ2-2; possibly TRBD1 for D (6 bases). V was trimmed by 6 bases and J by 1 base, leaving 15 bases between them. The CDR3 has 15 residues. Germline CDR1 is SQVTM and CDR2 is ANQGSEA. The CDR3 DNA is TGCAGCGTCGCCTCCGGGACAATGAACACCGGGGAGCTGTTTTTT. This translates into CSVASGTMNTGELFF.

This chain connects TRBV7-8 to TRBJ2-5, with 8 bases aligning to TRBD2. This CDR3 comprises 15 residues. CDR1 and CDR2 from the germline V gene are SGHVS and FQNEAQ. J lost 4 bases, V lost 3 bases, and 7 bases had no gene match. CDR3 in DNA: TGTGCCAGCAGCTTTATAGCGGGGCGTTTAGAGACCCAGTACTTC. Protein: CASSFIAGRLETQYF. Combining the CDR3 with reference TRBV7-8 and TRBJ2-5 gives the whole variable domain GAGVSQSPRYKVAKRGQDVALRCDPISGHVSLFWYQQALGQGPEFLTYFQNEAQLDKSGLPSDRFFAERPEGSVSTLKIQRTQQEDSAVYLCASSFIAGRLETQYFGPGTRLLVL.

The rearrangement links TRBV6-5 to TRBJ1-1; 9 positions match TRBD1. V lost 5 bases and J lost 5; bases outside the gene matches: 6. From germline, CDR1 is MNHEY and CDR2 SVGAGI. The CDR3 totals 14 residues. The DNA for the CDR3 is TGTGCCAGCAGTCCCGACAGGGGGAAGACTGAAGCTTTCTTT. Protein: CASSPDRGKTEAFF.

This clone has just a few counts. The chain couples TRBV30 to TRBJ1-3; D may be TRBD1 (5 bases). Deletions cut 2 bases from V and 4 bases from J, with 9 bases between. Germline CDR1 GTSNPN, CDR2 SVGIG (reference sequence). The CDR3 has 13 residues. DNA for the CDR3: TGTGCCTGGAGTATGGGGGACGGAAACACCATATATTTT. This codes for CAWSMGDGNTIYF. The full variable domain, completed using reference TRBV30 and TRBJ1-3, is SQTIHQWPATLVQPVGSPLSLECTVEGTSNPNLYWYRQAAGRGLQLLFYSVGIGQISSEVPQNLSASRPQDRQFILSSKKLLLSDSGFYLCAWSMGDGNTIYFGEGSWLTVV.

The CDR3 loop reads CAWSKPVNSPLHF. The CDR3 DNA reads as TGTGCCTGGAGTAAGCCCGTGAATTCACCCCTCCACTTT. The chain has TRBV30 and TRBJ1-6; D remains ambiguous. The V and J ends lost 2 bases and 7 bases respectively, with 9 bases between them. CDR1 and CDR2 from the germline V gene are GTSNPN and SVGIG (reference sequence). The CDR3 is 13 amino acids.